Detailed here is one T cell receptor (beta chain). The CDR3 is 15 amino acids. The germline gives CDR1 SGHDT, CDR2 YYEEEE. V lost 3 bases to trimming and J lost 0 bases, with 10 bases between them. This sample was included in a study of cytomegalovirus exposure and HLA in healthy donors. PCR involved 60 Vbeta and 13 Jbeta primers. Only in-frame clones appear in the TCRdb table, and some are missing; sequencing was by immunoSEQ multiplex PCR. This sample carries over 200,000 clones, about 75% of them seen once, and the ten largest clones take 1.5% to 2%. The sample consisted of PBMCs. The chain couples TRBV5-6 to TRBJ2-1; tentatively, D is TRBD2 (5 bases). The receptor's source is a woman aged 25-40 years in good health and CMV-seronegative. As DNA, the CDR3 is TGTGCCAGCAGCTGGGTCCGGGACTCCTACAATGAGCAGTTCTTC. It yields the protein CASSWVRDSYNEQFF.